The T cell receptor (beta chain) under discussion was sequenced for a study of blood T cell repertoires in COVID-19. As for the study in general: Italy, Spain and the United States were the sources of the convalescent and acute COVID-19 samples. From T cells, B-cell-depleted T cells, or PBMCs came the material, which was cDNA or gDNA.

The method was immunoSEQ multiplex PCR; TCRdb's version includes in-frame clones alone and lacks a portion of them. Of about 200,000 clones listed, around 86% were seen once; the top ten hold roughly 2.3%. The TCR was taken from a man aged 30 to 39 who had recovered from COVID-19. The specimen was peripheral blood.

The CDR3 nucleotides are TGTGCCAGTAGTAGGATACAGGAAGGCTACAATGAGCAGTTCTTC. Its protein is CASSRIQEGYNEQFF. V and J are TRBV19 and TRBJ2-1, with D tentatively TRBD1 (5 bases). CDR3 length equals 15 residues. Deletions cut 4 bases from V and 3 bases from J, with 13 bases between. Germline V gene sequence: CDR1 LNHDA, CDR2 SQIVND (reference sequence).